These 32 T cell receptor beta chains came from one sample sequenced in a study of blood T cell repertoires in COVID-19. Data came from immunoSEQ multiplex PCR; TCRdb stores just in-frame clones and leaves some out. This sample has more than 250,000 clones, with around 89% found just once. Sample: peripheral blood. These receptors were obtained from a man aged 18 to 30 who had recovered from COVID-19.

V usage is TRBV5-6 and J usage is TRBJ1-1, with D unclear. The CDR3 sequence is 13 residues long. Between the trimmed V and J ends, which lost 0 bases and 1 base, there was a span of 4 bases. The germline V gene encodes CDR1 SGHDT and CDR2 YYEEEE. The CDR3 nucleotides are TGTGCCAGCAGCTTGGTAAAGAACACTGAAGCTTTCTTT. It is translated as CASSLVKNTEAFF. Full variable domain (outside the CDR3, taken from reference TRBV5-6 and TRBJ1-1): DAGVTQSPTHLIKTRGQQVTLRCSPKSGHDTVSWYQQALGQGPQFIFQYYEEEERQRGNFPDRFSGHQFPNYSSELNVNALLLGDSALYLCASSLVKNTEAFFGQGTRLTVV.

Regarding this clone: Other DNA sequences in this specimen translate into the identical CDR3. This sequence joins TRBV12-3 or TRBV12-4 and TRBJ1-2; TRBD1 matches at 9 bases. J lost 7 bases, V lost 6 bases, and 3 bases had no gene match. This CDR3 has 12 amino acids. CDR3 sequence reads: CASRQGAGGYTF. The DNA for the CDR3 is TGTGCCAGCAGACAGGGGGCCGGTGGCTACACCTTC.

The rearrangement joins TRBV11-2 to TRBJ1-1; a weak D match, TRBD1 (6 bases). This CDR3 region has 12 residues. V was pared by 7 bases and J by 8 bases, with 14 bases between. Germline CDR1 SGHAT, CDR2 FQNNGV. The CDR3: CASTPQQGEAFF. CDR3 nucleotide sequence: TGTGCCAGCACCCCCCAACAGGGAGAAGCTTTCTTT.

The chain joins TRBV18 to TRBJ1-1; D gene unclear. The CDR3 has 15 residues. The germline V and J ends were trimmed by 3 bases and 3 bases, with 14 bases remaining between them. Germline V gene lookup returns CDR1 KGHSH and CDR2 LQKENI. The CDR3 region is CASSPYREGYTEAFF. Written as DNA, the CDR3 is TGTGCCAGCTCACCTTATCGGGAGGGCTACACTGAAGCTTTCTTT.

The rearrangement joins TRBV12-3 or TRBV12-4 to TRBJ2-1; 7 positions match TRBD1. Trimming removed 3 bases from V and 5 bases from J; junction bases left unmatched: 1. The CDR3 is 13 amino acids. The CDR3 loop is CASSFDRDNEQFF. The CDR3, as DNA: TGTGCCAGCAGTTTCGACAGGGACAATGAGCAGTTCTTC.

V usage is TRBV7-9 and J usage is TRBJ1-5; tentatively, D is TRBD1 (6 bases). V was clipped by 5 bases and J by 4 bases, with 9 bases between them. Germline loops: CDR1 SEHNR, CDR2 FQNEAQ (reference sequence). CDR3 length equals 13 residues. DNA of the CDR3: TGTGCCAGCAGCCCAGGGGTTAATCAGCCCCAGCATTTT. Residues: CASSPGVNQPQHF. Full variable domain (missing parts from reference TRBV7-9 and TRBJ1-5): DTGVSQNPRHKITKRGQNVTFRCDPISEHNRLYWYRQTLGQGPEFLTYFQNEAQLEKSRLLSDRFSAERPKGSFSTLEIQRTEQGDSAMYLCASSPGVNQPQHFGDGTRLSIL.

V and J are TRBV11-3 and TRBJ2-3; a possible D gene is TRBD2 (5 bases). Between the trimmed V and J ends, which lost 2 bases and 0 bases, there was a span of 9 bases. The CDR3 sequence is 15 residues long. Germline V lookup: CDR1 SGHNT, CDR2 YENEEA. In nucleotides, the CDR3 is TGTGCCAGCAGCTTACGGGGATTAAGCACAGATACGCAGTATTTT. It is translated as CASSLRGLSTDTQYF.

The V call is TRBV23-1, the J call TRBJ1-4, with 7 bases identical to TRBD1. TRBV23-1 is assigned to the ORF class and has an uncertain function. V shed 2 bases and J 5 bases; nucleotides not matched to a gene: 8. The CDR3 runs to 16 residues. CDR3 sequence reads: CASSQPGTAYNEKLFF. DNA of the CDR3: TGCGCCAGCAGTCAACCCGGGACAGCCTACAATGAAAAACTGTTTTTT.

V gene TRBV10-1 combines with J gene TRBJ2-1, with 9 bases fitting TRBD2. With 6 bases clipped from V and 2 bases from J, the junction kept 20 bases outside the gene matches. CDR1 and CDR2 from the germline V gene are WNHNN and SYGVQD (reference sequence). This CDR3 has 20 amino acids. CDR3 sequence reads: CASSNGLRWASGTTYNEQFF. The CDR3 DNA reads TGCGCCAGCAGCAACGGGCTCCGGTGGGCTAGCGGGACCACCTACAATGAGCAGTTCTTC.

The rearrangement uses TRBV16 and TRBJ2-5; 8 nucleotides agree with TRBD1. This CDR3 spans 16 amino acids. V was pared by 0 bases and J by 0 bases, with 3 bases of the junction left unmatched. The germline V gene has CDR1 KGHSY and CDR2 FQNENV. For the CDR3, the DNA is TGTGCCAGCAGCCAATCGGGCAGGGGGCACCAAGAGACCCAGTACTTC. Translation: CASSQSGRGHQETQYF.

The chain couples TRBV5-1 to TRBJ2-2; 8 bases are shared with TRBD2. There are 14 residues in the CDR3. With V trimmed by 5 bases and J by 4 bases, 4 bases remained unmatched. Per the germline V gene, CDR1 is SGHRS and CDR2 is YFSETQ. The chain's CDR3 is CASRREGLTGELFF. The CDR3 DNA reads TGCGCCAGCAGACGGGAGGGGCTCACCGGGGAGCTGTTTTTT.

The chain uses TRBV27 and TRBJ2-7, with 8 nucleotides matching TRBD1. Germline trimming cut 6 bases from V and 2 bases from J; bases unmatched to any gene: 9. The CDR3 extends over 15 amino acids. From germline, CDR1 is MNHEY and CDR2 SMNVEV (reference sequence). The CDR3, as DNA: TGTGCCAGCAGCATGCGCAGGGGGCTACCCTACGAGCAGTACTTC. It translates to CASSMRRGLPYEQYF.

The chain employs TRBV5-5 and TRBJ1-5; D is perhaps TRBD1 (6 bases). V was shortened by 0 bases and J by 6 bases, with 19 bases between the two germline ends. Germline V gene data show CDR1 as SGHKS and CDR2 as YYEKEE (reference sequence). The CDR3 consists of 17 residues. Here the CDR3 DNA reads TGTGCCAGCAGCTTGGGGGGGCCGGGGAACTACCCTCAGCCCCAGCATTTT. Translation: CASSLGGPGNYPQPQHF.

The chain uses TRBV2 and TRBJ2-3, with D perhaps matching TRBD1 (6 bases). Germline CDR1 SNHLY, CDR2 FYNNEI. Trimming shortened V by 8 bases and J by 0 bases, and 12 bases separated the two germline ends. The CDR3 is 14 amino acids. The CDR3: CASSRGQSTDTQYF. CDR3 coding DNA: TGTGCCAGCTCCCGTGGACAGAGCACAGATACGCAGTATTTT.

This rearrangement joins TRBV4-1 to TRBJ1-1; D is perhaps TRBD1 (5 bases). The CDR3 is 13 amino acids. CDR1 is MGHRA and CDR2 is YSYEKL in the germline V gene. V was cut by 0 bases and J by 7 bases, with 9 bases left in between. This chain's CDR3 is CASSQDPGNEAFF. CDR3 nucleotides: TGCGCCAGCAGCCAAGATCCAGGGAATGAAGCTTTCTTT.

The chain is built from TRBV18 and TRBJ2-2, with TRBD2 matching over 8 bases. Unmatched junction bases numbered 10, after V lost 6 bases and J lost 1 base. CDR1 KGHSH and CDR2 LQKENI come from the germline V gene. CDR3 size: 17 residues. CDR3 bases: TGTGCCAGCTCTCGAACACTACTAGCGGAGAACACCGGGGAGCTGTTTTTT. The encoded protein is CASSRTLLAENTGELFF.

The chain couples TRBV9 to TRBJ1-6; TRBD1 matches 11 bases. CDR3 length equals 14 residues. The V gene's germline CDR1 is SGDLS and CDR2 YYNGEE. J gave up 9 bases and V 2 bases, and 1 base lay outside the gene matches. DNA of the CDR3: TGTGCCAGCAGCGTCGGGACAGGGGGTTCACCCCTCCACTTT. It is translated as CASSVGTGGSPLHF.

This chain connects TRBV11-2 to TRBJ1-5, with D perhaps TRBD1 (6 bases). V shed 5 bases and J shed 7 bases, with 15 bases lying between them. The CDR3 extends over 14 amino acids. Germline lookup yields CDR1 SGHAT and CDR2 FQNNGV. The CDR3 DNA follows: TGTGCCAGCAGCCTAAACAGGGTGGAGCAGCCCCAGCATTTT. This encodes CASSLNRVEQPQHF.

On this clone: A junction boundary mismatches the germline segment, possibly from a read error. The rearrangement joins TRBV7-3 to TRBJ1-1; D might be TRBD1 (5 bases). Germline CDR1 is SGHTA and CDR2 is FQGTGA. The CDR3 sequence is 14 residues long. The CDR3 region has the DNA TGTGCCAGCAGCCTAACTGGGGGGAACTCTGAAGCTTTCTTT. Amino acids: CASSLTGGNSEAFF.

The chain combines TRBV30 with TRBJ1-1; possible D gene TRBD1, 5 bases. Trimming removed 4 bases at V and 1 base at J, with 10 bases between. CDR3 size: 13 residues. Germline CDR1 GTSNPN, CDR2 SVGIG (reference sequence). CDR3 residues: CAWNLQGNTEAFF. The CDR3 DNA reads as TGTGCCTGGAACCTTCAGGGGAACACTGAAGCTTTCTTT. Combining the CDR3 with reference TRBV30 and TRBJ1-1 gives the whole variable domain SQTIHQWPATLVQPVGSPLSLECTVEGTSNPNLYWYRQAAGRGLQLLFYSVGIGQISSEVPQNLSASRPQDRQFILSSKKLLLSDSGFYLCAWNLQGNTEAFFGQGTRLTVV.

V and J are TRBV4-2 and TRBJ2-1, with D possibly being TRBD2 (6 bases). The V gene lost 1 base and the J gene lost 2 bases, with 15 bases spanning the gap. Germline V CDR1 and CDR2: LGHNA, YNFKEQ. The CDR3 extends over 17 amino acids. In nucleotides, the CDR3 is TGTGCCAGCAGCCAAGTTTCCCTAGCGCGTACCTACAATGAGCAGTTCTTC. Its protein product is CASSQVSLARTYNEQFF.

CDR3 in DNA: TGCGCCAGCAGCCAATCCTTTTCGAACACTGAAGCTTTCTTT. It translates to CASSQSFSNTEAFF. The chain employs TRBV4-1 and TRBJ1-1; D is unclear. CDR1 and CDR2 from the germline V gene are MGHRA and YSYEKL. The CDR3 contains 14 residues. The V and J ends lost 2 bases and 1 base respectively, with 8 bases between them.

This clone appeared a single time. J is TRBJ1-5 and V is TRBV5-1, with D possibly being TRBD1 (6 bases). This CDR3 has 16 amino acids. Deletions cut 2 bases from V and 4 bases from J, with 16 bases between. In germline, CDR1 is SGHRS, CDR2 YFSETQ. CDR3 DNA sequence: TGCGCCAGCAGCTTCGAGGGGGACCGTTCGAATCAGCCCCAGCATTTT. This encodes CASSFEGDRSNQPQHF.

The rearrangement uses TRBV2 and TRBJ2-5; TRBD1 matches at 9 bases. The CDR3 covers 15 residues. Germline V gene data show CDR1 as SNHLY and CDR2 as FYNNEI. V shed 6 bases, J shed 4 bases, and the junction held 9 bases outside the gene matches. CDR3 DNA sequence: TGTGCCAGCAGCTCCAGACAGGGGGTCGGAGAGACCCAGTACTTC. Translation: CASSSRQGVGETQYF.

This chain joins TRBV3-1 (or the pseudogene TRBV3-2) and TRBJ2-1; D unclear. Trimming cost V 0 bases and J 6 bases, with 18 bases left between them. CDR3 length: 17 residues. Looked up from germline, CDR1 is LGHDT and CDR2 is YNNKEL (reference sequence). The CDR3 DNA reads TGTGCCAGCAGCCAAGATCCGCGCAGATCTAGGCTCAATGAGCAGTTCTTC. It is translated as CASSQDPRRSRLNEQFF.

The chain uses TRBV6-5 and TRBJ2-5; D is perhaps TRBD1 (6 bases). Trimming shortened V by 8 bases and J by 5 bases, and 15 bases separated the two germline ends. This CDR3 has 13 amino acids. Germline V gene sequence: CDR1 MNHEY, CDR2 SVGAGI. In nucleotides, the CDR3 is TGTGCCAGCGAGGACCGGGACATGGAGACCCAGTACTTC. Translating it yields CASEDRDMETQYF.

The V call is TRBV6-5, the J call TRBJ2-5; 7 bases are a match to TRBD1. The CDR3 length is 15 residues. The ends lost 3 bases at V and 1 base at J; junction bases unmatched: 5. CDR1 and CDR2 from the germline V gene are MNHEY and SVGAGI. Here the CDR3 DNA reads TGTGCCAGCAGTTATCTCCGGACAGGCCAAGAGACCCAGTACTTC. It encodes CASSYLRTGQETQYF.

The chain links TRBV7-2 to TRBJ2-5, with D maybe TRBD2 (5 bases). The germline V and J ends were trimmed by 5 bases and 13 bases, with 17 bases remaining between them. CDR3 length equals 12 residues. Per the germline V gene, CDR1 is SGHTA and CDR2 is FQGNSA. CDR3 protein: CASSLDDGVLYF. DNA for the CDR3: TGTGCCAGCAGCCTAGACGACGGGGTGTTGTACTTC.

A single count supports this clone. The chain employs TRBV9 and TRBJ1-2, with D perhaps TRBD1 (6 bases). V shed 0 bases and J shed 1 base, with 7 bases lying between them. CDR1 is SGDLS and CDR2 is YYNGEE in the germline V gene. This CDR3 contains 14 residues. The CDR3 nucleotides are TGTGCCAGCAGCGTAGGGACAGATAACTATGGCTACACCTTC. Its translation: CASSVGTDNYGYTF.

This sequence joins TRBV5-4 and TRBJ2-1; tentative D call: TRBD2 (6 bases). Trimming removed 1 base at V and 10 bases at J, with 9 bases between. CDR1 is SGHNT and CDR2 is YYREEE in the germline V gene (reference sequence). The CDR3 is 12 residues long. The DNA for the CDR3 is TGTGCCAGCAGCTTGCCAGGGAGGGAGCAGTTCTTC. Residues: CASSLPGREQFF.

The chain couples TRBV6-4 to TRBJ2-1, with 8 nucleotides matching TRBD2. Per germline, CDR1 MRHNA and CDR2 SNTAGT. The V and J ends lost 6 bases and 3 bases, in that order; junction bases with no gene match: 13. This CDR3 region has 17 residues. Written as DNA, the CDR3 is TGTGCCAGCAGCTCACTAGCGGCACGACGATACTACAATGAGCAGTTCTTC. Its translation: CASSSLAARRYYNEQFF.

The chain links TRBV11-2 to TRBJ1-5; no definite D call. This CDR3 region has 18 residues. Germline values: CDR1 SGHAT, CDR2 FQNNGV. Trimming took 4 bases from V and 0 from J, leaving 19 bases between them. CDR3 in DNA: TGTGCCAGCAGCTCATTTAGCAGTCGGATCAATAGCAATCAGCCCCAGCATTTT. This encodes CASSSFSSRINSNQPQHF.